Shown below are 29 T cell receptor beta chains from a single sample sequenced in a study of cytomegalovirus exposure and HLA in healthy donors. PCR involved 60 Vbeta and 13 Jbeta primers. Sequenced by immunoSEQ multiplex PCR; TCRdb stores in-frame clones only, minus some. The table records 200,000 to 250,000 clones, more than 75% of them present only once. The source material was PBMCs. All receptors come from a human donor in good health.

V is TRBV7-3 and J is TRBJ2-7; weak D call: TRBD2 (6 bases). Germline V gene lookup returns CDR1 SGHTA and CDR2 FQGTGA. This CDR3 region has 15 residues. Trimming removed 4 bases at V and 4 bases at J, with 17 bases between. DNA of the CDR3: TGTGCCAGCAGCTCAGGTCCGGGACTGCCGTACGAGCAGTACTTC. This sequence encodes CASSSGPGLPYEQYF.

For the CDR3, the DNA is TGTGCCAGCAGAACGGACAGTGAAGCTTTCTTT. Its translation: CASRTDSEAFF. This chain links TRBV28 with TRBJ1-1; D may be TRBD1 (6 bases). CDR3 length: 11 amino acids. Germline loops: CDR1 MDHEN, CDR2 SYDVKM. The V end lost 6 bases, the J end lost 7 bases, and 9 bases lay between the germline ends.

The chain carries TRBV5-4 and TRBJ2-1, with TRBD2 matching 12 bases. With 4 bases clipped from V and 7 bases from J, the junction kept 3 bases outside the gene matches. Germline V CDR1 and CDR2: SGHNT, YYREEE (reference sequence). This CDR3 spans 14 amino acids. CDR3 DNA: TGTGCCAGCAGCCCTGGGACTAGCGGGAATGAGCAGTTCTTC. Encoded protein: CASSPGTSGNEQFF.

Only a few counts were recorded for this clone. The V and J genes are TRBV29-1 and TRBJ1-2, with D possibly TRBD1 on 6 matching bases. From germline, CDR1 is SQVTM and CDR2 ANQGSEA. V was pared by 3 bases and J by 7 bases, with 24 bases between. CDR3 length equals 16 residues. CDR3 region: CSVDHRDTGWVSGYTF. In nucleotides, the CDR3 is TGCAGCGTTGATCACCGGGACACAGGGTGGGTCTCTGGCTACACCTTC.

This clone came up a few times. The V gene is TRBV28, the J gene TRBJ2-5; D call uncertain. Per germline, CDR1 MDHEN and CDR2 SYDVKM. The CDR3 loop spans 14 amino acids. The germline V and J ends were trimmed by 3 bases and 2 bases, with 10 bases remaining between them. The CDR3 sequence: CASSFSQEQETQYF. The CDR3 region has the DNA TGTGCCAGCAGTTTTTCCCAGGAACAAGAGACCCAGTACTTC.

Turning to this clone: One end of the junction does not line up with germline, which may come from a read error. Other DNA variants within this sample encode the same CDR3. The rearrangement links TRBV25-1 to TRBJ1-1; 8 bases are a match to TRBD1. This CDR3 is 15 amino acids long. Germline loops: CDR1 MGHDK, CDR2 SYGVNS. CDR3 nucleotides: TGTGCCAGCCGGGCGCACGGACAGGGAAACACTGAAGCCTTCTTT. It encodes CASRAHGQGNTEAFF.

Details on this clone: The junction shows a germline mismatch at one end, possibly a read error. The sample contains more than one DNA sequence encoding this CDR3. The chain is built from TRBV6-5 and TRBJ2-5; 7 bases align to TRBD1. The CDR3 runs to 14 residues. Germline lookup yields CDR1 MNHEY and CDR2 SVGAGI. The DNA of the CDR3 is TGTGCCAGCAGCTACTCGACAGGGCAAGAGACCCAGTACTTC. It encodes CASSYSTGQETQYF.

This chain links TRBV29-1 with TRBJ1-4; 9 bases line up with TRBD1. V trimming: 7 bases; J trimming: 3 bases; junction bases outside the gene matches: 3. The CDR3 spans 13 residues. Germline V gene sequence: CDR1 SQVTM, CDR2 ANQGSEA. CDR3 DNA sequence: TGCAGCGGGAGGACAGGGGCTAATGAAAAACTGTTTTTT. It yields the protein CSGRTGANEKLFF.

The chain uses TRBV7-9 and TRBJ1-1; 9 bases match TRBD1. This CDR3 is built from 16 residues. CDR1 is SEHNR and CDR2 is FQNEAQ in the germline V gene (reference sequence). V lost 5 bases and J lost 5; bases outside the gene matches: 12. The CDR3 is CASSPTWGQGWTEAFF. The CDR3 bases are TGTGCCAGCAGCCCTACGTGGGGACAGGGATGGACTGAAGCTTTCTTT.

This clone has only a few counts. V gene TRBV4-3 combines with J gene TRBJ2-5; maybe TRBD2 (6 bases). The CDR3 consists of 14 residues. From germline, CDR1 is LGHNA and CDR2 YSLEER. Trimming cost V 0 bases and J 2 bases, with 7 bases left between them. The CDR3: CASSQEGTQETQYF. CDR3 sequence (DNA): TGCGCCAGCAGCCAAGAAGGGACTCAAGAGACCCAGTACTTC.

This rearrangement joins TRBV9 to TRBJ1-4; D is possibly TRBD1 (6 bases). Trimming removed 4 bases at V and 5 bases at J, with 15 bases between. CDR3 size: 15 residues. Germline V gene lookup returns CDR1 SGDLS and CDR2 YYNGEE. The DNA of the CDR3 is TGTGCCAGCAGCCCCGGGGGAGGGGGAAATGAAAAACTGTTTTTT. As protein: CASSPGGGGNEKLFF.

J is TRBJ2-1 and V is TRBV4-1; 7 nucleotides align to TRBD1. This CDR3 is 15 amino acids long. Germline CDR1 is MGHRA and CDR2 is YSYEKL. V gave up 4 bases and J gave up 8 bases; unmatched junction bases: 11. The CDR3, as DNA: TGCGCCAGCAGCCGGGGTAAGCTCGGACAGGATGAGCAGTTCTTC. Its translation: CASSRGKLGQDEQFF.

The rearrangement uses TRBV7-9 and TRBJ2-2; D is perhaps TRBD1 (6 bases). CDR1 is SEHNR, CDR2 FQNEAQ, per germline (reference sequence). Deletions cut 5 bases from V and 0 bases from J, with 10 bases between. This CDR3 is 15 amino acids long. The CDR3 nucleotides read TGTGCCAGCAGCCCAGGGGCGGCGAACACCGGGGAGCTGTTTTTT. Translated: CASSPGAANTGELFF.

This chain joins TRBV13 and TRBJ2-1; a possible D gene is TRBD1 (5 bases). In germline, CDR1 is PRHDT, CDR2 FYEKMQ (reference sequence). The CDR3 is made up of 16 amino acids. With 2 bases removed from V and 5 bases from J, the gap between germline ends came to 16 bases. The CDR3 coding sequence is TGTGCCAGCAGCTTAAGACAGAAGGAGCGAAACAATGAGCAGTTCTTC. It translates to CASSLRQKERNNEQFF.

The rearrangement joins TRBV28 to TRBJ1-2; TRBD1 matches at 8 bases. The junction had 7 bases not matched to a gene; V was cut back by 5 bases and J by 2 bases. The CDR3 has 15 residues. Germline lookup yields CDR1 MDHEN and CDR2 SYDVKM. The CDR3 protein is CASSPADRVNYGYTF. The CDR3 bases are TGTGCCAGCAGTCCGGCGGACAGGGTAAACTATGGCTACACCTTC.

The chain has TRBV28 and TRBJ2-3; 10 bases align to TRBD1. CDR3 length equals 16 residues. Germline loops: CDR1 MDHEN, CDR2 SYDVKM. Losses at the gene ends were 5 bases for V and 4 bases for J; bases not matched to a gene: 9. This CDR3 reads CASSTRDRGVADTQYF. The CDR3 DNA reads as TGTGCCAGCAGTACCCGGGACAGGGGTGTCGCAGATACGCAGTATTTT.

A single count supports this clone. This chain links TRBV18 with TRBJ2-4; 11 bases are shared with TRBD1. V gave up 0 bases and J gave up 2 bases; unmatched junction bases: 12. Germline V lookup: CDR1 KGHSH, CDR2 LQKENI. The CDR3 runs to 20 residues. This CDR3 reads CASSPPPSTDRGLTKNIQYF. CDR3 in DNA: TGTGCCAGCTCACCACCTCCCAGCACGGACAGGGGGCTAACCAAAAACATTCAGTACTTC.

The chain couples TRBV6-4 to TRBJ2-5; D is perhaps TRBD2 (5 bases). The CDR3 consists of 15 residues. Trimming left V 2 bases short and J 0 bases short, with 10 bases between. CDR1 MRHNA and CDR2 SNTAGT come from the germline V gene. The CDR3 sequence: CASSDRAGNQETQYF. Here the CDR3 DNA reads TGTGCCAGCAGTGACAGGGCCGGGAACCAAGAGACCCAGTACTTC.

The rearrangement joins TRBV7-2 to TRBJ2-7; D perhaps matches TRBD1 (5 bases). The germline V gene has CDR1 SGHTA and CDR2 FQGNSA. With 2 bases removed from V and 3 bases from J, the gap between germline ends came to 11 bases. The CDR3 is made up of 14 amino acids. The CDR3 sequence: CASSLSRAFYEQYF. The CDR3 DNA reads TGTGCCAGCAGCTTAAGCAGGGCCTTCTACGAGCAGTACTTC.

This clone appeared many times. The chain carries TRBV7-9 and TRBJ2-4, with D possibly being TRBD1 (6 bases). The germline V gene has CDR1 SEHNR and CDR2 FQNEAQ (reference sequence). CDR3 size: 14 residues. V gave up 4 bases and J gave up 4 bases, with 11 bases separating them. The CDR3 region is CASSSEGEKNIQYF. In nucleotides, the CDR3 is TGTGCCAGCAGCTCAGAGGGGGAAAAAAACATTCAGTACTTC.

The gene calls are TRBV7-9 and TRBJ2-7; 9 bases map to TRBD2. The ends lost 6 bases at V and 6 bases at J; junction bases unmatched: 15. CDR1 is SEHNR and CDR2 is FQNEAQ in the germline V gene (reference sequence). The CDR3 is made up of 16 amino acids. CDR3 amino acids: CASSKTSGRIPREQYF. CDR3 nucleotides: TGTGCCAGCAGTAAGACTAGCGGAAGAATCCCCCGCGAGCAGTACTTC.

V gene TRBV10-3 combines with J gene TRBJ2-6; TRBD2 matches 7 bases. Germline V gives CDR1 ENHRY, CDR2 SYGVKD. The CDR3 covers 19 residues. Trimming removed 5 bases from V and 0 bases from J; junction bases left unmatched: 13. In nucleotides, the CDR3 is TGTGCCATCAGTCCGGGGGAGGGAAGAAATAGCTCTGGGGCCAACGTCCTGACTTTC. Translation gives CAISPGEGRNSSGANVLTF.

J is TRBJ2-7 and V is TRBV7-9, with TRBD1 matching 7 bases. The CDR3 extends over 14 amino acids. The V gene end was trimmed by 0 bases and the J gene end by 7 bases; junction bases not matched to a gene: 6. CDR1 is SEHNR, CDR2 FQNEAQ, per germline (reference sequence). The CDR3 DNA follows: TGTGCCAGCAGCTTAGCTGTTCGGACAGGTGAGCAGTACTTC. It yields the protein CASSLAVRTGEQYF.

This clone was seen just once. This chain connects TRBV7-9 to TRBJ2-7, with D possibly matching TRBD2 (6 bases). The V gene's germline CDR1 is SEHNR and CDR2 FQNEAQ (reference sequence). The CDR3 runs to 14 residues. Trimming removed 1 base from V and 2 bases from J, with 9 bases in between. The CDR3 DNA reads TGTGCCAGCAGCTTAGGGGACTTGACCTACGAGCAGTACTTC. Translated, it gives CASSLGDLTYEQYF.

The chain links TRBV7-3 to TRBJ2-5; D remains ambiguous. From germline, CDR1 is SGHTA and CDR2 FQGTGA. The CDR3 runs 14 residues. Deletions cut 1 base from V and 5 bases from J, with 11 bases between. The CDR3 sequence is CASSLNPGLETQYF. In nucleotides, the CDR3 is TGTGCCAGCAGCTTAAATCCAGGTCTGGAGACCCAGTACTTC.

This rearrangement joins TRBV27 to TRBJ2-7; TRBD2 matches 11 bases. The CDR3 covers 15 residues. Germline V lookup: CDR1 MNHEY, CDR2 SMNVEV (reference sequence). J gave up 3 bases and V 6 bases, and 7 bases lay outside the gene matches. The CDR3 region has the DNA TGTGCCAGCAGAGGGACTAGCGGTTCAATCTACGAGCAGTACTTC. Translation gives CASRGTSGSIYEQYF.

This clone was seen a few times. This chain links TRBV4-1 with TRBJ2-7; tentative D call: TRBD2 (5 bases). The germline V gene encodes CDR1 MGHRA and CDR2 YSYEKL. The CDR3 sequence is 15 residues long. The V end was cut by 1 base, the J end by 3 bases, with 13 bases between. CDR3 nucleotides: TGCGCCAGCAGCCAAGTGGGAGCTGCGCGCTACGAGCAGTACTTC. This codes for CASSQVGAARYEQYF.

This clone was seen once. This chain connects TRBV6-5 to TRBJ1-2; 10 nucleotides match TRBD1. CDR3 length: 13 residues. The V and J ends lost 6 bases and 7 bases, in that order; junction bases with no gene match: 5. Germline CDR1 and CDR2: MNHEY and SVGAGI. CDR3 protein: CASSPDRGLGYTF. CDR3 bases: TGTGCCAGCAGCCCCGACAGGGGGCTTGGCTACACCTTC.

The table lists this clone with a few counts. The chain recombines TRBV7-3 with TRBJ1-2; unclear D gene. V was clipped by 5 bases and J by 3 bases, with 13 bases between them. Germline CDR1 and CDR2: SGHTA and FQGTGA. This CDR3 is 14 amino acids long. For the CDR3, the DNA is TGTGCCAGCAGCGAAAACCCGGGAGACTATGGCTACACCTTC. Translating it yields CASSENPGDYGYTF.